This TCR beta chain derives from a study of T cell responses to AZD1222 COVID-19 vaccine. TCRdb's copy holds only in-frame clones and misses some; the assay was immunoSEQ multiplex PCR. Among roughly 120,000 clones listed, 86% were seen once. A remark on this clone: The target antigen is unknown.

Whole-study results and caveats: Repertoire sampling happened only post peak T cell response.

Germline CDR1 is SEHNR and CDR2 is FQNEAQ (reference sequence). V lost 5 bases, J lost 1 base, and 11 bases lay in between. This CDR3 contains 14 residues. Pooled together were second doses at about 4 or about 12 weeks. This clonotype originated in an adult who received the AZD1222 COVID-19 vaccine. The chain couples TRBV7-9 to TRBJ1-1, with D perhaps TRBD1 (5 bases). The sample here was peripheral blood, taken 28 days after the second AZD1222 dose. CDR3 sequence (DNA): TGTGCCAGCAGCCAACTCCAGGGGAACACTGAAGCTTTCTTT. Translating gives CASSQLQGNTEAFF.